The 18 T cell receptor beta chains presented below share a single source sample, sequenced in a study of identical twins' blood T cells. Via MiXCR, TCRdb re-called the 5' RACE reads, giving one row per CDR3 protein. The sample holds a few hundred thousand distinct CDR3 sequences, 28% seen once. Sequencing was carried out using PBMCs. Receptors were obtained from a woman aged 18-49 years in good health.

This chain uses TRBV7-2 with TRBJ2-4, with D uncertain. CDR3 length: 13 residues. The V gene's germline CDR1 is SGHTA and CDR2 FQGNSA. V was shortened by 4 bases and J by 6 bases, with 10 bases between the two germline ends. The CDR3 here is CASSSWTGNIQYF. CDR3 DNA sequence: TGTGCCAGCAGCTCGTGGACGGGAAACATTCAGTACTTC. Full variable domain (remainder filled in from reference TRBV7-2 and TRBJ2-4): GAGVSQSPSNKVTEKGKDVELRCDPISGHTALYWYRQSLGQGLEFLIYFQGNSAPDKSGLPSDRFSAERTGGSVSTLTIQRTQQEDSAVYLCASSSWTGNIQYFGAGTRLSVL.

V is TRBV6-6 and J is TRBJ1-4; TRBD1 matches 10 bases. V trimming: 4 bases; J trimming: 8 bases; junction bases outside the gene matches: 7. Germline CDR1 and CDR2: MNHNY and SVGAGI (reference sequence). CDR3 length: 15 amino acids. The CDR3 DNA reads as TGTGCCAGCAGTTTCGGACAGGGGGTAGGGGAAAAACTGTTTTTT. Protein sequence: CASSFGQGVGEKLFF.

Notes on this clonotype: One junction end does not reproduce the germline sequence, and a read error may be involved. This rearrangement joins TRBV2 to TRBJ1-6; D is uncertain. Germline-derived CDR1 and CDR2 are SNHLY and FYNNEI. CDR3 length: 12 amino acids. The CDR3 DNA reads as TGTGCCAGCAGTGATAGTTATTCACCCCTCCGCTTT. Translated: CASSDSYSPLRF.

In its sample, this clonotype was seen a few times. This rearrangement joins TRBV7-8 to TRBJ2-3; 9 nucleotides align to TRBD2. The CDR3 is made up of 17 amino acids. The V and J ends lost 1 base and 4 bases, in that order; junction bases with no gene match: 9. CDR1 and CDR2 (germline): SGHVS, FQNEAQ. In nucleotides, the CDR3 is TGTGCCAGCAGCTTAGTCCCCCGCGGGGGGGCTCCAGATACGCAGTATTTT. As protein: CASSLVPRGGAPDTQYF.

About this clonotype itself: One junction end does not reproduce the germline sequence, and a read error may be involved. The chain has TRBV11-3 and TRBJ2-1; TRBD2 agrees at 10 bases. CDR1 and CDR2 from the germline V gene are SGHNT and YENEEA. There are 16 residues in the CDR3. The CDR3 reads CASSLIAGGSYNEQLF. The CDR3 bases are TGTGCCAGCAGCTTAATAGCGGGGGGATCCTACAATGAGCAGCTCTTC.

V and J are TRBV4-2 and TRBJ2-7, with TRBD2 matching 7 bases. Germline V gives CDR1 LGHNA, CDR2 YNFKEQ. The CDR3 covers 16 residues. Germline trimming cut 2 bases from V and 0 bases from J; bases unmatched to any gene: 7. The CDR3 nucleotides are TGTGCCAGCAGCCAACCCGGGACTACTGACTCCTACGAGCAGTACTTC. Translation: CASSQPGTTDSYEQYF.

There are many counts of this clonotype. The rearrangement links TRBV10-2 to TRBJ1-1; unclear D gene. In germline, CDR1 is WSHSY, CDR2 SAAADI. V lost 3 bases and J 8 bases, leaving 13 bases between the germline ends. The CDR3 contains 13 residues. The CDR3 nucleotides are TGCGCCAGCAGTGAAAGAGCGGCTCACGAAGCTTTCTTT. Translated, it gives CASSERAAHEAFF.

In this sample, this clonotype turned up a few times. This chain joins TRBV14 and TRBJ1-2, with D unclear. The germline CDR1 and CDR2 sequences are SGHDN and FVKESK. The CDR3 runs to 14 residues. Trimming removed 0 bases at V and 7 bases at J, with 12 bases between. The CDR3 DNA reads TGTGCCAGCAGCCAAGATCCTGTCGTGCGTGGCTACACCTTC. It translates to CASSQDPVVRGYTF.

This clonotype was counted between two and nine times. The gene calls are TRBV19 and TRBJ1-5; perhaps TRBD1 as D (5 bases). Germline V gives CDR1 LNHDA, CDR2 SQIVND (reference sequence). V dropped 8 bases and J dropped 5 bases, with 13 bases sitting between them. The CDR3 covers 13 residues. CDR3 loop: CASGKGVDQPQHF. CDR3 bases: TGTGCCAGTGGAAAAGGGGTCGATCAGCCCCAGCATTTT.

The chain has TRBV7-2 and TRBJ2-7; no clear D gene. The CDR3 totals 12 residues. Germline V lookup: CDR1 SGHTA, CDR2 FQGNSA. Trimming removed 3 bases from V and 3 bases from J, with 6 bases in between. DNA of the CDR3: TGTGCCAGCAGCTTTATTGGCTACGAGCAGTACTTC. Residues: CASSFIGYEQYF.

This clonotype was observed a few times. The chain has TRBV12-3 or TRBV12-4 and TRBJ2-3; D not certain. The CDR3 is 14 residues long. V lost 3 bases to trimming and J lost 1 base, with 8 bases between them. The chain's CDR3 is CASSLGFRTDTQYF. DNA of the CDR3: TGTGCCAGCAGTTTGGGATTCCGCACAGATACGCAGTATTTT.

Concerning this clonotype itself: This may stem from a read error, because a much larger clone lies one nucleotide away. The rearrangement uses TRBV29-1 and TRBJ1-2; D is undetermined. The CDR3 runs 11 residues. Germline CDR1 and CDR2: SQVTM and ANQGSEA. This CDR3 is CGVGQSYGYTF. In DNA form, the CDR3 reads TGCGGCGTTGGTCAGAGCTATGGCTACACCTTC.

The rearrangement uses TRBV3-1 and TRBJ2-7, with TRBD2 identical over 8 bases. The length of the CDR3 is 15 residues. Looked up from germline, CDR1 is LGHDT and CDR2 is YNNKEL (reference sequence). The V gene end was trimmed by 0 bases and the J gene end by 4 bases; junction bases not matched to a gene: 5. The DNA of the CDR3 is TGTGCCAGCAGCCAAGAGTTAGCGGGACATTACGAGCAGTACTTC. The encoded protein is CASSQELAGHYEQYF.

The CDR3 loop reads CASSLQGSSPLHF. The CDR3 DNA follows: TGTGCCAGCAGCTTACAGGGATCTTCACCCCTCCACTTT. V is TRBV11-1 and J is TRBJ1-6; possibly TRBD1 for D (5 bases). Germline CDR1 is SGHAT and CDR2 is FQDESV (reference sequence). Trimming pared 2 bases from V and 9 bases from J, leaving 8 bases between. CDR3 size: 13 residues.

This clonotype has just a few counts. V and J are TRBV29-1 and TRBJ2-1; D possibly corresponds to TRBD1 (6 bases). Germline CDR1 SQVTM, CDR2 ANQGSEA. Trimming removed 3 bases at V and 10 bases at J, with 19 bases between. The CDR3 is 14 amino acids. The CDR3 here is CSVDPQGLRREQFF. Written as DNA, the CDR3 is TGCAGCGTTGACCCACAGGGCTTGAGGAGAGAGCAGTTCTTC.

This clonotype occurred a few times. V gene TRBV14 combines with J gene TRBJ1-1; the D gene is possibly TRBD1 (5 bases). V lost 4 bases and J 1 base, leaving 25 bases between the germline ends. The CDR3 spans 19 residues. CDR1 and CDR2 (germline): SGHDN, FVKESK. The DNA of the CDR3 is TGTGCCAGCAGCCGAACATTCCCTCAGCGACCCGGGGGGAACACTGAAGCTTTCTTT. This gives the protein CASSRTFPQRPGGNTEAFF.

This clonotype was counted a few times. V gene TRBV5-8 combines with J gene TRBJ1-2; tentative D call: TRBD1 (6 bases). CDR3 size: 14 residues. Trimming removed 4 bases at V and 8 bases at J, with 18 bases between. From germline, CDR1 is SGHTS and CDR2 YDEGEE. CDR3: CASSHVYRERGYTF. CDR3 in DNA: TGTGCCAGCAGCCACGTGTACAGGGAACGCGGCTACACCTTC.

Note on this clonotype: Germline is not matched at one junction end, which may reflect a read error. The chain recombines TRBV3-1 with TRBJ1-2; no clear D. The CDR3 is made up of 13 amino acids. CDR1 and CDR2 from the germline V gene are LGHDT and YNNKEL (reference sequence). The CDR3 protein is CASSQETFYGHTF. CDR3 in DNA: TGTGCCAGCAGCCAAGAAACGTTCTATGGCCACACCTTC.